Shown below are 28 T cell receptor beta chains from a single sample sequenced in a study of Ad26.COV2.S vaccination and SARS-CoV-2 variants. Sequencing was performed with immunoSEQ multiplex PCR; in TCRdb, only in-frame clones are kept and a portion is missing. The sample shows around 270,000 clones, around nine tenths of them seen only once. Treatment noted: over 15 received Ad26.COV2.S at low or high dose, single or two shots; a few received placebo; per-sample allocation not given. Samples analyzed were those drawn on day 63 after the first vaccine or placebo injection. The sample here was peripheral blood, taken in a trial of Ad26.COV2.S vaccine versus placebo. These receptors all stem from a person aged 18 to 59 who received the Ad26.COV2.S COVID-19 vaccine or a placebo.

The CDR3 protein is CAWSPGSNQPQHF. CDR3 nucleotides: TGTGCCTGGAGTCCAGGGAGCAATCAGCCCCAGCATTTT. The chain employs TRBV30 and TRBJ1-5; maybe TRBD1 (5 bases). Trimming removed 2 bases at V and 1 base at J, with 6 bases between. The CDR3 runs 13 residues. Germline loops: CDR1 GTSNPN, CDR2 SVGIG (reference sequence). Full variable domain (remainder filled in from reference TRBV30 and TRBJ1-5): SQTIHQWPATLVQPVGSPLSLECTVEGTSNPNLYWYRQAAGRGLQLLFYSVGIGQISSEVPQNLSASRPQDRQFILSSKKLLLSDSGFYLCAWSPGSNQPQHFGDGTRLSIL.

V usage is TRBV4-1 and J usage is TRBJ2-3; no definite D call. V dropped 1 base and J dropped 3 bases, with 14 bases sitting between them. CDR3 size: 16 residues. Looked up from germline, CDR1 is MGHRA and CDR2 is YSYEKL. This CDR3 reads CASSQARYQLTDTQYF. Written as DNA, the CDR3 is TGCGCCAGCAGCCAAGCCCGCTACCAACTTACAGATACGCAGTATTTT.

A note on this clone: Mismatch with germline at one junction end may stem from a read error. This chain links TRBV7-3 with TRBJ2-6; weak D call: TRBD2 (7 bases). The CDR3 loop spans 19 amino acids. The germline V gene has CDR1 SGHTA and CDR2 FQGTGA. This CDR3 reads CASSRVGGAGAAGANVLTF. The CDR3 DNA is TGCGCCAGCAGCCGCGTAGGGGGGGCGGGAGCTGCTGGGGCCAACGTCCTGACTTTC.

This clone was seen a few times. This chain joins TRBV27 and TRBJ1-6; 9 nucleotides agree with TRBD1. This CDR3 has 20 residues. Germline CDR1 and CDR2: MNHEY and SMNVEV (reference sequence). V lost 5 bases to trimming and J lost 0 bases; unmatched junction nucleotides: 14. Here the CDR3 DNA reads TGTGCCAGCAGTGCCTACACACCGGGACAGGGATACTCCTATAATTCACCCCTCCACTTT. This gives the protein CASSAYTPGQGYSYNSPLHF.

In DNA form, the CDR3 reads TGTGCCAGCAGTGACTCGCCAGGGGGCCATGAGACCCAGTACTTC. It translates to CASSDSPGGHETQYF. The chain employs TRBV6-4 and TRBJ2-5; TRBD1 matches at 8 bases. Germline loops: CDR1 MRHNA, CDR2 SNTAGT. The CDR3 sequence is 15 residues long. The junction had 5 bases not matched to a gene; V was cut back by 0 bases and J by 5 bases.

The CDR3 bases are TGTGCCAGCAGCGACGGGGTCCCCAATGAGCAGTTCTTC. Its translation is CASSDGVPNEQFF. The chain recombines TRBV7-8 with TRBJ2-1; D might be TRBD2 (5 bases). V was cut by 5 bases and J by 6 bases, with 11 bases left in between. The CDR3 sequence is 13 residues long. Germline V gene sequence: CDR1 SGHVS, CDR2 FQNEAQ.

This CDR3 is CASSWGGARETQYF. Here the CDR3 DNA reads TGTGCCAGCAGCTGGGGGGGGGCTCGAGAGACCCAGTACTTC. The chain couples TRBV5-8 to TRBJ2-5, with a possible D match to TRBD2 (7 bases). This CDR3 has 14 residues. From germline, CDR1 is SGHTS and CDR2 YDEGEE. V was cut by 3 bases and J by 4 bases, with 13 bases left in between.

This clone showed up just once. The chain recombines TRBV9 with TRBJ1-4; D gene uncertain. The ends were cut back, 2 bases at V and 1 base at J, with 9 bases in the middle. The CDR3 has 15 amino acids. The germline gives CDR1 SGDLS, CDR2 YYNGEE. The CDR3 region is CASSVGTLTNEKLFF. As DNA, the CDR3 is TGTGCCAGCAGCGTTGGAACCCTAACTAATGAAAAACTGTTTTTT.

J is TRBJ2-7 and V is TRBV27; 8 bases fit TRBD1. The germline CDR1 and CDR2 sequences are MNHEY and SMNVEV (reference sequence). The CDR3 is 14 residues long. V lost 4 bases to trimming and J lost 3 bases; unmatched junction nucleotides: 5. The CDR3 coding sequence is TGTGCCAGCAGTTCCCGACAGGGGAACTACGAGCAGTACTTC. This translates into CASSSRQGNYEQYF.

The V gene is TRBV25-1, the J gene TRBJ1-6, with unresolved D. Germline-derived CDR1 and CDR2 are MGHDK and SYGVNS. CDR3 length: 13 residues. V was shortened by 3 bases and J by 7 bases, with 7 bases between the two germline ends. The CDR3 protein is CASSELENSPLHF. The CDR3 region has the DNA TGTGCCAGCAGTGAGTTGGAAAATTCACCCCTCCACTTT.

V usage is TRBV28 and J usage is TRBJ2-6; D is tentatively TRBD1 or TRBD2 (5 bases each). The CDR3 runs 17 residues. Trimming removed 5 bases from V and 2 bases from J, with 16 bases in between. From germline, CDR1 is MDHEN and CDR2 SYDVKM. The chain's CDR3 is CASSPDTGLAGANVLTF. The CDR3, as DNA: TGTGCCAGCAGTCCGGACACGGGGCTCGCTGGGGCCAACGTCCTGACTTTC.

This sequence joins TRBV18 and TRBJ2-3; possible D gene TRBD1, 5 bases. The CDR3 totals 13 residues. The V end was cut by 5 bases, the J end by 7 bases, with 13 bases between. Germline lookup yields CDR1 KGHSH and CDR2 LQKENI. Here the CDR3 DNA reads TGTGCCAGCTCAGCCAATGACAGAAATACGCAGTATTTT. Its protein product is CASSANDRNTQYF.

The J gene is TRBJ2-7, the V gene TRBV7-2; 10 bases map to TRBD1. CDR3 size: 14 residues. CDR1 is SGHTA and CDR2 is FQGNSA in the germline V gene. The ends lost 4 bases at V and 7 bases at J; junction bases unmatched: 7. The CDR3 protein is CASSSGQGTREQYF. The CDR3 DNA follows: TGTGCCAGCAGCTCGGGACAGGGGACGAGGGAGCAGTACTTC.

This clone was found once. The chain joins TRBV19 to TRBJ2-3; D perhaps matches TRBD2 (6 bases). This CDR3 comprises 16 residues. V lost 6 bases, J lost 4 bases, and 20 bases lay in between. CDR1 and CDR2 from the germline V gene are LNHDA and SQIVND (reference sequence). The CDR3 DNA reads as TGTGCCAGTAGCACCATTTTCGGGGGAGAGGCAGATACGCAGTATTTT. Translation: CASSTIFGGEADTQYF. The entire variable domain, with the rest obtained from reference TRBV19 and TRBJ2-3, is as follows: DGGITQSPKYLFRKEGQNVTLSCEQNLNHDAMYWYRQDPGQGLRLIYYSQIVNDFQKGDIAEGYSVSREKKESFPLTVTSAQKNPTAFYLCASSTIFGGEADTQYFGPGTRLTVL.

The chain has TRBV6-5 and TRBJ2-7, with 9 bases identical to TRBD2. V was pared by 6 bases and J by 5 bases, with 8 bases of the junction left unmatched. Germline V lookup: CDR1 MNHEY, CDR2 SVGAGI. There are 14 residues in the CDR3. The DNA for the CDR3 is TGTGCCAGCAGGTCTCTAGCGGGACAAAACGAGCAGTACGTC. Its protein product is CASRSLAGQNEQYV.

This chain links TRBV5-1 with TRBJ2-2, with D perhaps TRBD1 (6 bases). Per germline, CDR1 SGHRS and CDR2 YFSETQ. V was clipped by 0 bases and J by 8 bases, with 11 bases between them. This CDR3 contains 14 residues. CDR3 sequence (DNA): TGCGCCAGCAGCTTGGGGACAGAAGGTGGGGAGCTGTTTTTT. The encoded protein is CASSLGTEGGELFF.

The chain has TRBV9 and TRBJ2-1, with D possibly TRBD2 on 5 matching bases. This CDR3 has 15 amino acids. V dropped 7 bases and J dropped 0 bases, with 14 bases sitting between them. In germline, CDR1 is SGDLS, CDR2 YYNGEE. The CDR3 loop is CASADSRGSYNEQFF. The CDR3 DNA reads TGTGCCAGCGCCGATAGCCGGGGCTCCTACAATGAGCAGTTCTTC.

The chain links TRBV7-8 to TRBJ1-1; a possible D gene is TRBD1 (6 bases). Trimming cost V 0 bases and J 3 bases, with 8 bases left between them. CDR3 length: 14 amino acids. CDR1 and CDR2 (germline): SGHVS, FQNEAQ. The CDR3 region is CASSLAEGDTEAFF. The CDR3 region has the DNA TGTGCCAGCAGCTTAGCGGAGGGGGACACTGAAGCTTTCTTT.

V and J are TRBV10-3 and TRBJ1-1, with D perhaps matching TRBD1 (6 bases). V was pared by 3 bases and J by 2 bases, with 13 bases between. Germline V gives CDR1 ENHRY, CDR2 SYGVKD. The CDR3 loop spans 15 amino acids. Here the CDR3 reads CAISDRGGINTEAFF. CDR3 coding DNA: TGTGCCATCAGTGACCGGGGGGGCATCAACACTGAAGCTTTCTTT.

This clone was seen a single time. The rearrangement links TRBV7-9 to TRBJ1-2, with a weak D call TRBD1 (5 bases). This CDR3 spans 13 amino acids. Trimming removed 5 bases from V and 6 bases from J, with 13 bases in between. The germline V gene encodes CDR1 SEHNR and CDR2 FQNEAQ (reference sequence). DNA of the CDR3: TGTGCCAGCAGCCGAGGGGAAGGGGATGGCTACACCTTC. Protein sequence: CASSRGEGDGYTF.

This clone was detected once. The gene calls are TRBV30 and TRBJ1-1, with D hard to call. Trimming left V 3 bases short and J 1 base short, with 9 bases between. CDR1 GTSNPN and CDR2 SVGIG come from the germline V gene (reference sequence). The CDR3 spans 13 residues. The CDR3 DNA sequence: TGTGCCTGGAGGAAAGGTCCGAACACTGAAGCTTTCTTT. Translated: CAWRKGPNTEAFF.

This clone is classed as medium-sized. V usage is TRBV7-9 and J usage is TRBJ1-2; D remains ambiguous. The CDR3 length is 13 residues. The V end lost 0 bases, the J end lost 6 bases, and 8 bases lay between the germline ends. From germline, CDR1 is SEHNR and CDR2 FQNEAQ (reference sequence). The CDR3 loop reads CASSLAGGNGYTF. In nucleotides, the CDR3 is TGTGCCAGCAGCTTAGCCGGCGGGAATGGCTACACCTTC.

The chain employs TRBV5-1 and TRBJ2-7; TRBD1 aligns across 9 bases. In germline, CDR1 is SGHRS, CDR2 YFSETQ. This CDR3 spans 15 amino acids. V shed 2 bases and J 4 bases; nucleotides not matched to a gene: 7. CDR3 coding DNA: TGCGCCAGCAGCTTCCCGGGACAGGGAATATACGAGCAGTACTTC. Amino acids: CASSFPGQGIYEQYF.

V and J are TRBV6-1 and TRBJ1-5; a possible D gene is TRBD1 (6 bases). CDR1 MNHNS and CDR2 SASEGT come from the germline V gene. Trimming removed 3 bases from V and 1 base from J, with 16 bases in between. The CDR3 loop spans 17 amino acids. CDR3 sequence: CASSDRGRSISNQPQHF. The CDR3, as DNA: TGTGCCAGCAGTGACAGGGGAAGGTCAATAAGCAATCAGCCCCAGCATTTT.

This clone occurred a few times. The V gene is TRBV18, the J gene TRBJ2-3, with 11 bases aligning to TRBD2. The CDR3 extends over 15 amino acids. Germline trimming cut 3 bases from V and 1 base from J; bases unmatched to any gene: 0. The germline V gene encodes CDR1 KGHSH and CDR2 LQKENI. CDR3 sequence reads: CASSPGLAGTDTQYF. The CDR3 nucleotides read TGTGCCAGCTCACCGGGACTAGCGGGCACAGATACGCAGTATTTT.

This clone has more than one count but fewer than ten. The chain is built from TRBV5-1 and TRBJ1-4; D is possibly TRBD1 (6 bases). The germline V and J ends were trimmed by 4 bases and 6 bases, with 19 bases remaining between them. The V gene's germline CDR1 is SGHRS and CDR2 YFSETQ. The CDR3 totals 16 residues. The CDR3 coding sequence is TGCGCCAGCAGCCAGGGACACACAGGGCTATATGAAAAACTGTTTTTT. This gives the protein CASSQGHTGLYEKLFF.

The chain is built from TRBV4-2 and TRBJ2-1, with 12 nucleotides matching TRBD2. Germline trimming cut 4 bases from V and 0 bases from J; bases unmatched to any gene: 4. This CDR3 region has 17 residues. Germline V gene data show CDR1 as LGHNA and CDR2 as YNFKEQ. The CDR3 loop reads CASSLLTSGSSYNEQFF. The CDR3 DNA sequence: TGTGCCAGCAGCCTCCTGACTAGCGGGAGCTCCTACAATGAGCAGTTCTTC.

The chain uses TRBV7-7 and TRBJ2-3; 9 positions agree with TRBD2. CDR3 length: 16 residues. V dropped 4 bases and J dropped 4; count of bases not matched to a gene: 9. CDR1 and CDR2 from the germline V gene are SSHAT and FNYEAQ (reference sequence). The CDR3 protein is CASSSFGTSSADTQYF. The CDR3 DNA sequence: TGTGCCAGCAGCTCATTCGGGACTAGCAGCGCAGATACGCAGTATTTT.